The 24 T cell receptor beta chains below come from one sample, sequenced in a study of CD8+ T cells in alopecia areata. Regarding treatment: oral pan-JAK inhibitor, 5-10 mg twice daily. cDNA reverse transcribed from extracted RNA served as the sequencing template. The method was immunoSEQ multiplex PCR; TCRdb's version includes in-frame clones alone and lacks a portion of them. This sample has 200,000 to 250,000 clones; less than 75% occur once, and the top ten carry about 1.6%. The input for sequencing was CD4+ T cells sorted from blood, taken at week 4, from a patient treated with tofacitinib. The receptors were sampled from a human donor with alopecia areata.

This chain links TRBV6-6 with TRBJ1-4, with D tentatively TRBD1 (5 bases). Germline CDR1 and CDR2: MNHNY and SVGAGI (reference sequence). The CDR3 spans 14 residues. The V and J ends lost 7 bases and 10 bases respectively, with 19 bases between them. The CDR3, as DNA: TGTGCCAGCACCCCAGGGACGGCTTGGGGAAAACTGTTTTTT. It codes for CASTPGTAWGKLFF.

The chain links TRBV30 to TRBJ1-1, with D hard to call. The CDR3 consists of 14 residues. V shed 3 bases and J shed 1 base, with 12 bases lying between them. Germline-derived CDR1 and CDR2 are GTSNPN and SVGIG (reference sequence). This CDR3 is CAWSELITNTEAFF. The CDR3 DNA follows: TGTGCCTGGAGCGAACTGATTACGAACACTGAAGCTTTCTTT.

This clone appeared a few times. A junction end diverges from the germline sequence, so it may reflect a read error. This chain joins TRBV10-3 and TRBJ2-6; 8 bases map to TRBD2. Germline lookup yields CDR1 ENHRY and CDR2 SYGVKD. The CDR3 covers 16 residues. This CDR3 reads CAITERGSSGANVLTF. In DNA, the CDR3 is TGTGCCATCACTGAGCGGGGGTCCTCTGGGGCCAACGTCCTGACTTTC.

CDR3 coding DNA: TGTGCCAGCAGTTCCATCAGGGGTATAGCGGCTTTCTTT. Translated, it gives CASSSIRGIAAFF. The chain joins TRBV27 to TRBJ1-1; TRBD1 might be the D (6 bases). V dropped 4 bases and J dropped 11 bases, with 17 bases sitting between them. There are 13 residues in the CDR3. Germline CDR1 is MNHEY and CDR2 is SMNVEV (reference sequence).

This clone was detected only a few times. The rearrangement links TRBV7-3 to TRBJ2-2; no clear D. The germline V and J ends were trimmed by 3 bases and 2 bases, with 7 bases remaining between them. Germline V gene sequence: CDR1 SGHTA, CDR2 FQGTGA. The CDR3 sequence is 14 residues long. This CDR3 reads CASSFSSNTGELFF. CDR3 in DNA: TGTGCCAGCAGCTTCTCGTCCAACACCGGGGAGCTGTTTTTT.

There are a few counts of this clone. The chain uses TRBV5-1 and TRBJ1-6; tentatively, D is TRBD1 (6 bases). In germline, CDR1 is SGHRS, CDR2 YFSETQ. The V gene lost 3 bases and the J gene lost 5 bases, with 15 bases spanning the gap. The CDR3 has 16 amino acids. In DNA form, the CDR3 reads TGCGCCAGCAGCTCAACCCCTAACAGGGATAATTCACCCCTCCACTTT. It specifies CASSSTPNRDNSPLHF.

This sequence joins TRBV30 and TRBJ2-5; D call uncertain. V gave up 4 bases and J gave up 5 bases, with 11 bases separating them. Looked up from germline, CDR1 is GTSNPN and CDR2 is SVGIG (reference sequence). The CDR3 runs to 12 residues. The chain's CDR3 is CAWTPPGETQYF. CDR3 nucleotides: TGTGCCTGGACCCCACCTGGGGAGACCCAGTACTTC. The variable domain in full, completed from reference TRBV30 and TRBJ2-5, reads SQTIHQWPATLVQPVGSPLSLECTVEGTSNPNLYWYRQAAGRGLQLLFYSVGIGQISSEVPQNLSASRPQDRQFILSSKKLLLSDSGFYLCAWTPPGETQYFGPGTRLLVL.

The rearrangement uses TRBV30 and TRBJ1-1; D is unclear. V lost 4 bases and J lost 1, with 4 bases in between. This CDR3 spans 11 amino acids. Germline loops: CDR1 GTSNPN, CDR2 SVGIG (reference sequence). CDR3 in amino acids: CAWKTNTEAFF. The CDR3 coding sequence is TGTGCCTGGAAGACGAACACTGAAGCTTTCTTT.

The chain carries TRBV30 and TRBJ2-2; no clear D gene. The V end lost 0 bases, the J end lost 8 bases, and 13 bases lay between the germline ends. In germline, CDR1 is GTSNPN, CDR2 SVGIG (reference sequence). The CDR3 runs to 14 residues. The DNA of the CDR3 is TGTGCCTGGAGTGTGGGTCCAAGTGCAGGGGAGCTGTTTTTT. Its translation: CAWSVGPSAGELFF.

CDR3: CASSFGQPNQPQHF. CDR3 bases: TGTGCCAGCAGCTTTGGGCAGCCTAATCAGCCCCAGCATTTT. The V gene is TRBV7-2, the J gene TRBJ1-5; D gene uncertain. V was trimmed by 3 bases and J by 4 bases, leaving 10 bases between them. CDR1 and CDR2 (germline): SGHTA, FQGNSA. This CDR3 has 14 amino acids.

The genes are TRBV11-2 and TRBJ1-1; maybe TRBD1 (5 bases). Between the trimmed V and J ends, which lost 5 bases and 8 bases, there was a span of 12 bases. CDR3 length equals 12 residues. CDR1 is SGHAT and CDR2 is FQNNGV in the germline V gene. CDR3 sequence: CASSPAGREAFF. The CDR3, as DNA: TGTGCCAGCAGCCCCGCAGGGAGGGAAGCTTTCTTT.

V and J are TRBV30 and TRBJ2-3, with D tentatively TRBD1 or TRBD2 (6 bases each). Germline assignment: CDR1 GTSNPN and CDR2 SVGIG (reference sequence). V lost 2 bases and J lost 1, with 13 bases in between. This CDR3 is 15 amino acids long. CDR3 amino acids: CAWSSWGAGTDTQYF. CDR3 sequence (DNA): TGTGCCTGGAGTAGTTGGGGGGCAGGCACAGATACGCAGTATTTT.

J is TRBJ2-7 and V is TRBV30, with 7 bases identical to TRBD1. CDR3 size: 14 residues. In germline, CDR1 is GTSNPN, CDR2 SVGIG (reference sequence). Losses at the gene ends were 2 bases for V and 9 bases for J; bases not matched to a gene: 13. CDR3 region: CAWSPTGQNYWQYF. For the CDR3, the DNA is TGTGCCTGGAGTCCGACAGGGCAGAATTACTGGCAGTACTTC. Combining the CDR3 with reference TRBV30 and TRBJ2-7 gives the whole variable domain SQTIHQWPATLVQPVGSPLSLECTVEGTSNPNLYWYRQAAGRGLQLLFYSVGIGQISSEVPQNLSASRPQDRQFILSSKKLLLSDSGFYLCAWSPTGQNYWQYFGPGTRLTVT.

The V call is TRBV30, the J call TRBJ1-6; D uncertain. V was cut by 1 base and J by 3 bases, with 10 bases left in between. The V gene's germline CDR1 is GTSNPN and CDR2 SVGIG (reference sequence). There are 15 residues in the CDR3. CDR3 bases: TGTGCCTGGAGTGAAGGACGTGGCTATAATTCACCCCTCCACTTT. This sequence encodes CAWSEGRGYNSPLHF.

The genes are TRBV29-1 and TRBJ2-2, with no clear D. This CDR3 has 13 amino acids. CDR1 is SQVTM and CDR2 is ANQGSEA in the germline V gene. Trimming left V 4 bases short and J 1 base short, with 7 bases between. The CDR3 region is CSVGKVNTGELFF. CDR3 in DNA: TGCAGCGTTGGGAAGGTGAACACCGGGGAGCTGTTTTTT.

This clone was found a few times. The genes are TRBV4-3 and TRBJ2-2; D gene ambiguous. Germline-derived CDR1 and CDR2 are LGHNA and YSLEER. The CDR3 consists of 15 residues. Trimming took off 0 bases at V and 7 bases at J, with 12 bases between the two ends. DNA for the CDR3: TGCGCCAGCAGCCAAGAGTCCCGAGTCATCGGGGAGCTGTTTTTT. It specifies CASSQESRVIGELFF.

The chain joins TRBV27 to TRBJ1-6; D is possibly TRBD1 (5 bases). Trimming stripped 5 bases from V and 5 bases from J, with 22 bases between. This CDR3 comprises 18 residues. Per the germline V gene, CDR1 is MNHEY and CDR2 is SMNVEV (reference sequence). The CDR3 is CASSPLRHQGWNNSPLHF. CDR3 nucleotide sequence: TGTGCCAGCAGTCCCCTCCGACACCAGGGCTGGAATAATTCACCCCTCCACTTT.

The V gene is TRBV30, the J gene TRBJ2-7, with TRBD1 matching 7 bases. V trimming: 5 bases; J trimming: 3 bases; junction bases outside the gene matches: 7. The CDR3 is 13 residues long. In germline, CDR1 is GTSNPN, CDR2 SVGIG (reference sequence). The CDR3 DNA reads as TGTGCCTGGGACCCGGGACAGAACTACGAGCAGTACTTC. It codes for CAWDPGQNYEQYF.

The chain couples TRBV30 to TRBJ1-6; 9 bases are shared with TRBD1. With 3 bases clipped from V and 7 bases from J, the junction kept 1 base outside the gene matches. Germline CDR1 reads GTSNPN; CDR2 reads SVGIG (reference sequence). This CDR3 has 13 residues. CDR3 region: CAWRGTGNSPLHF. The CDR3 DNA sequence: TGTGCCTGGAGGGGGACAGGGAATTCACCCCTCCACTTT.

The table lists this clone with a count of one. The chain employs TRBV5-1 and TRBJ2-5, with D perhaps matching TRBD1 (6 bases). The length of the CDR3 is 14 residues. Trimming shortened V by 4 bases and J by 4 bases, and 14 bases separated the two germline ends. CDR1 and CDR2 (germline): SGHRS, YFSETQ. The CDR3 spells CASSPTGKGETQYF. The CDR3 DNA sequence: TGCGCCAGCAGCCCCACAGGGAAGGGAGAGACCCAGTACTTC.

With regard to this clone: This specimen includes other DNA sequences encoding the same CDR3. The chain joins TRBV29-1 to TRBJ2-1; D perhaps matches TRBD2 (5 bases). Germline CDR1 is SQVTM and CDR2 is ANQGSEA. The CDR3 is 11 residues long. V was clipped by 1 base and J by 7 bases, with 5 bases between them. The CDR3: CSVEGGNEQFF. The CDR3 DNA follows: TGCAGCGTTGAAGGAGGGAATGAGCAGTTCTTC.

V gene TRBV2 combines with J gene TRBJ1-6; possible D gene TRBD1, 6 bases. The CDR3 length is 12 residues. V was shortened by 9 bases and J by 7 bases, with 10 bases between the two germline ends. Germline V gene sequence: CDR1 SNHLY, CDR2 FYNNEI. CDR3 nucleotide sequence: TGTGCCAGTAGACAGGAAAATTCACCCCTCCACTTT. Translating gives CASRQENSPLHF.

The chain carries TRBV5-1 and TRBJ2-7, with 7 positions matching TRBD1. This CDR3 has 14 amino acids. Germline V gives CDR1 SGHRS, CDR2 YFSETQ. V dropped 3 bases and J dropped 2; count of bases not matched to a gene: 5. CDR3 coding DNA: TGCGCCAGCAGCTCCAGACAGGGCCCCTACGAGCAGTACTTC. Its translation: CASSSRQGPYEQYF.

This clone was seen a single time. The same CDR3 is also encoded by other DNA sequences in this sample. V gene TRBV5-1 combines with J gene TRBJ2-7; D is perhaps TRBD1 (5 bases). The germline CDR1 and CDR2 sequences are SGHRS and YFSETQ. CDR3 length: 14 amino acids. V lost 0 bases and J 1 base, leaving 8 bases between the germline ends. The chain's CDR3 is CASSLAGSSYEQYF. The CDR3 DNA reads TGCGCCAGCAGCTTGGCAGGGTCGTCCTACGAGCAGTACTTC.